This TCR beta chain was found in a study of beta chain features in type 1 diabetes. Findings and caveats of the study: For type 1 diabetes patients, VDJ junctions showed fewer insertions and more deletions. Equally in patients and controls, shorter templates might have been favored by PCR.

After removal of 3 bases from V and 9 bases from J, the junction contained 6 bases not matched to a gene. The CDR3 sequence is 15 residues long. Germline CDR1 and CDR2: SGHRS and YFSETQ. The purity of all sorted populations exceeded 98%. What was sequenced were expressed TCRB transcripts, since all of the isolated RNA had been reverse transcribed. Assay used: immunoSEQ multiplex PCR; TCRdb lists only in-frame clones, some missing. The data show some 410,000 clones, with 11% seen just once and approximately 0.05% held by the top ten. This clone was picked up a small number of times. Antigen specificity is unknown.

The chain links TRBV5-1 to TRBJ1-6; 10 nucleotides line up with TRBD1. The sample comprised naive CD4+ T cells from blood. The receptor was derived from a woman between 18 and 29 years old in good health. The CDR3 bases are TGCGCCAGCAGCTCAGGACAGGGGGGTGGTTCACCCCTCCACTTT. It translates to CASSSGQGGGSPLHF.